The entry below gives a single TCR beta chain sequence along with its context. The data were obtained in a study of blood T cell repertoires in COVID-19. Study information: PBMCs, B-cell-depleted T cells, or T cells provided the cDNA or gDNA that made up the material.

Assay used: immunoSEQ multiplex PCR; TCRdb lists only in-frame clones, some missing. The profile shows a few hundred thousand clones, over 75% of them singletons. The TCR originated in a man aged 25-40 years who had recovered from COVID-19. Sequenced input: peripheral blood.

CDR3 sequence (DNA): TGTGCCAGCAGTTTAGCGGGGGAACCGCAAGAGACCCAGTACTTC. It encodes CASSLAGEPQETQYF. V and J are TRBV28 and TRBJ2-5; 7 nucleotides line up with TRBD2. The germline V gene has CDR1 MDHEN and CDR2 SYDVKM. There are 15 residues in the CDR3. V dropped 2 bases and J dropped 2; count of bases not matched to a gene: 5.